Sequencing of this TCR beta chain was carried out in a study of blood T cell repertoires in COVID-19. Study at large: The cDNA or gDNA used as material had been derived from T cells, B-cell-depleted T cells, or PBMCs.

In the original processing: How many nucleated cells were present was estimated from reference gene primer amplification. Sequencing used immunoSEQ multiplex PCR; TCRdb keeps in-frame clones, though not all of them. Clone size and the V and J calls come from that table; the DNA yielded D and trimming. The sample lists hundreds of thousands of clones; about nine tenths were seen once. This clone was recorded once. Germline V lookup: CDR1 SGHVS, CDR2 FQNEAQ. The CDR3 spans 15 residues. J gave up 8 bases and V 5 bases, and 11 bases lay outside the gene matches. The rearrangement uses TRBV7-8 and TRBJ1-4, with 7 bases that match TRBD1. The TCR originated in a woman under 40 with active or convalescent COVID-19. The sequenced material came from peripheral blood. The CDR3, as DNA: TGTGCCAGCAGCGTGACAGGGTACAACTTCGAAAAACTGTTTTTT. This codes for CASSVTGYNFEKLFF.